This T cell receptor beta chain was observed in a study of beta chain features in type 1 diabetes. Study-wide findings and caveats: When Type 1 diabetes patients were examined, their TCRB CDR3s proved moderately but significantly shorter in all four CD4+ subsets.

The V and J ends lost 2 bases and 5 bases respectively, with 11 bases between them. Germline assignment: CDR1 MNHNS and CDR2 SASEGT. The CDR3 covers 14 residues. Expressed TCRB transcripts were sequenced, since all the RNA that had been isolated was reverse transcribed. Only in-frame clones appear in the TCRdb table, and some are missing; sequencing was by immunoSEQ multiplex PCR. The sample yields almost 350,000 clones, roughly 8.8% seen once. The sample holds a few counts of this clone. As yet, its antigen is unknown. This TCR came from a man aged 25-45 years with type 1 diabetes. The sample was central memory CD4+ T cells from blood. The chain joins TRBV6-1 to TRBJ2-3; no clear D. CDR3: CASSEMKSKDTQYF. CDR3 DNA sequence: TGTGCCAGCAGTGAAATGAAGTCCAAAGATACGCAGTATTTT.